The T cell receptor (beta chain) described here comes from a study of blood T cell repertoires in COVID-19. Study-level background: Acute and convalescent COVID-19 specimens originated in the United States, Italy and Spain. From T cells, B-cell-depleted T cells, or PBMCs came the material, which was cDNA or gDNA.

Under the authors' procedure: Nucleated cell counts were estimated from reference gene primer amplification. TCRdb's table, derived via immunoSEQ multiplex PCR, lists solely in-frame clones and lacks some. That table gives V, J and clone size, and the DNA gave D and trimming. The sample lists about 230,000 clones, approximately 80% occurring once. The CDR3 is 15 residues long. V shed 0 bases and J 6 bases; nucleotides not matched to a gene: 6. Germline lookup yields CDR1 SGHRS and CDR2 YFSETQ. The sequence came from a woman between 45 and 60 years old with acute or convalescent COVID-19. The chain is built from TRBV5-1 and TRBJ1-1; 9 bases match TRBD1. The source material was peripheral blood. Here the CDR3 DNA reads TGCGCCAGCAGCTTGGCCGGGACAGGGAGGGCTGAAGCTTTCTTT. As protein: CASSLAGTGRAEAFF.